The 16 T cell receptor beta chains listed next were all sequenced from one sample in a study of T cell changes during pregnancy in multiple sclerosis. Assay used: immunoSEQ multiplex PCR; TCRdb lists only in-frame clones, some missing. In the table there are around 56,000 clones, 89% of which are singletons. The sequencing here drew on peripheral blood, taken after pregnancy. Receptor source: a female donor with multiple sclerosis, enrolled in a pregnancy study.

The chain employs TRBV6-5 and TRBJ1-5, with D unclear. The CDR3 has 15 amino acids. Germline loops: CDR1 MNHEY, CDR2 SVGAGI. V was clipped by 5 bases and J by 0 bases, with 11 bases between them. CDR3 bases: TGTGCCAGCAGTCCCGGGGATCATAGCAATCAGCCCCAGCATTTT. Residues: CASSPGDHSNQPQHF.

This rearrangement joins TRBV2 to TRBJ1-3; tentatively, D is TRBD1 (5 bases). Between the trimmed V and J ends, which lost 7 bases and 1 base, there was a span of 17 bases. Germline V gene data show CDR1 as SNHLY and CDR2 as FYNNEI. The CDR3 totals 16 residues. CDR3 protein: CASTQDGGFSGNTIYF. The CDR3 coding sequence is TGTGCCAGCACACAGGACGGGGGATTTTCTGGAAACACCATATATTTT. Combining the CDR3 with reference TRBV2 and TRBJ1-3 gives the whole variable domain EPEVTQTPSHQVTQMGQEVILRCVPISNHLYFYWYRQILGQKVEFLVSFYNNEISEKSEIFDDQFSVERPDGSNFTLKIRSTKLEDSAMYFCASTQDGGFSGNTIYFGEGSWLTVV.

The CDR3 DNA reads as TGTGCCAGCGGCGGGGGGGAGCAGTTCTTC. It is translated as CASGGGEQFF. The V and J genes are TRBV2 and TRBJ2-1, with 8 bases fitting TRBD2. The germline V gene encodes CDR1 SNHLY and CDR2 FYNNEI. Germline trimming cut 8 bases from V and 10 bases from J; bases unmatched to any gene: 1. This CDR3 has 10 residues.

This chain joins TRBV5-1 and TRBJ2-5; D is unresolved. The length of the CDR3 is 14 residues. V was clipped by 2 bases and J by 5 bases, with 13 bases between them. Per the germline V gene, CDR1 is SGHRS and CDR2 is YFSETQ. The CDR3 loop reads CASSFFGGGETQYF. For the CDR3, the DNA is TGCGCCAGCAGCTTCTTTGGCGGTGGGGAGACCCAGTACTTC.

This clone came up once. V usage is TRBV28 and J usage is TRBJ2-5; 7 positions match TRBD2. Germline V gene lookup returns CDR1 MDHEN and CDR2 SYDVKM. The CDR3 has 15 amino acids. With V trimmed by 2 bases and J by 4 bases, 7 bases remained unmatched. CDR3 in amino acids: CASSLGQRDAETQYF. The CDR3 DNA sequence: TGTGCCAGCAGTTTAGGTCAGCGGGACGCAGAGACCCAGTACTTC.

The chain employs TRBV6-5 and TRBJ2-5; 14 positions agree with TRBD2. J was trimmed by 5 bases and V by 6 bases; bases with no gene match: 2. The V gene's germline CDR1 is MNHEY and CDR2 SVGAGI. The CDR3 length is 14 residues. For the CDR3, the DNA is TGTGCCAGCAGGGGACTAGCGGGGGATGAGACCCAGTACTTC. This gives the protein CASRGLAGDETQYF.

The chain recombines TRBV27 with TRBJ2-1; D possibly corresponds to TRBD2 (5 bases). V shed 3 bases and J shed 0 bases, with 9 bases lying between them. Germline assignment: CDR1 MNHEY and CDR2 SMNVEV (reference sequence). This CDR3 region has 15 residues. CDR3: CASSLRASSYNEQFF. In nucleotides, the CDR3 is TGTGCCAGCAGTTTGAGGGCCAGCTCCTACAATGAGCAGTTCTTC.

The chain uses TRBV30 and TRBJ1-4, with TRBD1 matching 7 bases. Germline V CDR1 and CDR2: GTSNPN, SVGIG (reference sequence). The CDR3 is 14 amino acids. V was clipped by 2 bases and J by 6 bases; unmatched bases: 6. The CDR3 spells CAWSRGTVYEKLFF. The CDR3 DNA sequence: TGTGCCTGGAGTAGGGGGACAGTCTATGAAAAACTGTTTTTT.

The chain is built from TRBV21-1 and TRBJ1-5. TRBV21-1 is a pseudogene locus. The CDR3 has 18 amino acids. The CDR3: CASSKGLRDSHSNQPQHF. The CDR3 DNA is TGTGCCAGCAGCAAAGGCTTACGGGACTCCCATAGCAATCAGCCCCAGCATTTT.

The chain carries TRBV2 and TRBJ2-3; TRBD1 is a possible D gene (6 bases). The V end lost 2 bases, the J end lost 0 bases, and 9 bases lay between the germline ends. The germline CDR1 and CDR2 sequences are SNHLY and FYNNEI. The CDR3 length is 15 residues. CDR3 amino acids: CASSEQGQSTDTQYF. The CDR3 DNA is TGTGCCAGCAGTGAACAGGGGCAAAGCACAGATACGCAGTATTTT.

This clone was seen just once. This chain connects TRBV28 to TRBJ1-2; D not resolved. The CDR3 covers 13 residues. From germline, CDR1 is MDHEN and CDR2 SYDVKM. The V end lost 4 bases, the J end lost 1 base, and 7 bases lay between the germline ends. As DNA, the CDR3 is TGTGCCAGCAGTTCGGGTCTTAACTATGGCTACACCTTC. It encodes CASSSGLNYGYTF.

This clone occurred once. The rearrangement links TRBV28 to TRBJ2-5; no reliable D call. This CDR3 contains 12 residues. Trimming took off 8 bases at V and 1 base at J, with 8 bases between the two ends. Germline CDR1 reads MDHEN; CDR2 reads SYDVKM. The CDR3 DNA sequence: TGTGCCAGCGGCCACATCCAAGAGACCCAGTACTTC. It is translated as CASGHIQETQYF.

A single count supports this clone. The CDR3 sequence is CASSPSRTEGGKLFF. The DNA for the CDR3 is TGTGCCAGCAGCCCATCTCGGACAGAAGGCGGAAAACTGTTTTTT. This chain links TRBV9 with TRBJ1-4, with D possibly being TRBD1 (6 bases). V gave up 4 bases and J gave up 10 bases, with 20 bases separating them. Germline assignment: CDR1 SGDLS and CDR2 YYNGEE. The CDR3 extends over 15 amino acids.

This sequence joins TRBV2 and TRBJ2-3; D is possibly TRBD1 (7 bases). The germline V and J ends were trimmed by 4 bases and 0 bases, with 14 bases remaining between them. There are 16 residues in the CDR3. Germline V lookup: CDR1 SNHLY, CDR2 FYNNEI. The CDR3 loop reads CASSAGQGGSTDTQYF. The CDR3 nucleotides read TGTGCCAGCAGTGCCGGGCAGGGGGGAAGCACAGATACGCAGTATTTT.

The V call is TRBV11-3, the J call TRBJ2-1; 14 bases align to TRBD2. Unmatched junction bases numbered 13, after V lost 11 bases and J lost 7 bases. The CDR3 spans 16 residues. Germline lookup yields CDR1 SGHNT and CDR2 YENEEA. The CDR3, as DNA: TGTGCCGGAGCTTATTGGGGACTAGCGGGGGAAAATGAGCAGTTCTTC. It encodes CAGAYWGLAGENEQFF.

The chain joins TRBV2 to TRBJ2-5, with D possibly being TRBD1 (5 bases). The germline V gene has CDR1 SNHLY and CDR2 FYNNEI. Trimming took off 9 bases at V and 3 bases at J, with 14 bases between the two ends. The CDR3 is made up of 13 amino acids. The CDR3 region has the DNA TGTGCCAGTAACTCTGAAGGGGAAGAGACCCAGTACTTC. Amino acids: CASNSEGEETQYF. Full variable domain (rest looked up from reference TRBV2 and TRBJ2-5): EPEVTQTPSHQVTQMGQEVILRCVPISNHLYFYWYRQILGQKVEFLVSFYNNEISEKSEIFDDQFSVERPDGSNFTLKIRSTKLEDSAMYFCASNSEGEETQYFGPGTRLLVL.